One sample yielded the 21 T cell receptor beta chains listed below, sequenced in a study of shared clonotypes between healthy human individuals. The repertoire was sequenced with immunoSEQ multiplex PCR; TCRdb's copy has only in-frame clones and lacks some. The sample holds over 400,000 clones, roughly 80% seen once. The specimen was PBMCs. The source is a woman aged 40 to 49 in good health. Some clones in this sample may be carry-over from other donors' samples.

CDR3 sequence (DNA): TGTGCCAGTAGGTGGACTAGCGGCAACAATGAGCAGTTCTTC. This translates into CASRWTSGNNEQFF. V usage is TRBV19 and J usage is TRBJ2-1; the match to TRBD2 covers 10 bases. The CDR3 length is 14 residues. Per the germline V gene, CDR1 is LNHDA and CDR2 is SQIVND (reference sequence). Trimming removed 6 bases from V and 5 bases from J; junction bases left unmatched: 4.

The chain uses TRBV7-9 and TRBJ2-7; D is uncertain. The CDR3 extends over 16 amino acids. From germline, CDR1 is SEHNR and CDR2 FQNEAQ (reference sequence). V lost 5 bases, J lost 2 bases, and 19 bases lay in between. In DNA form, the CDR3 reads TGTGCCAGCAGCCCCCTACAAGGTCGACTTACCTACGAGCAGTACTTC. It yields the protein CASSPLQGRLTYEQYF.

Regarding this clone: Sequence at one end of the junction differs from germline and may be a read error. This rearrangement joins TRBV4-2 to TRBJ2-7, with D perhaps given as TRBD1 or TRBD2 (5 bases each). Germline CDR1 and CDR2: LGHNA and YNFKEQ. The CDR3 is 16 amino acids. The CDR3 coding sequence is TGTGCCAGCAGCCAAGACGAGGGGCAGGGCGTCTACGAGCGGTACTTC. It is translated as CASSQDEGQGVYERYF.

V and J are TRBV6-6 and TRBJ1-1; tentatively, D is TRBD1 (5 bases). The CDR3 sequence is 13 residues long. Germline V lookup: CDR1 MNHNY, CDR2 SVGAGI (reference sequence). The V end was cut by 5 bases, the J end by 3 bases, with 10 bases between. The CDR3 nucleotides read TGTGCCAGCAGTAAATCAGGGTACACTGAAGCTTTCTTT. It translates to CASSKSGYTEAFF.

A note on this clone: A read error is the likely source, as a far larger clone sits one nucleotide away. This sequence joins TRBV28 and TRBJ2-7; D gene uncertain. Germline V gene lookup returns CDR1 MDHEN and CDR2 SYDVKM. The CDR3 totals 11 residues. This chain's CDR3 is CASGLANAQYF. The CDR3 DNA reads TGTGCCAGCGGTTTAGCCAACGCGCAGTACTTC. Drawing the rest from reference TRBV28 and TRBJ2-7, the complete variable domain is DVKVTQSSRYLVKRTGEKVFLECVQDMDHENMFWYRQDPGLGLRLIYFSYDVKMKEKGDIPEGYSVSREKKERFSLILESASTNQTSMYLCASGLANAQYFGPGTRLTVT.

The V gene is TRBV28, the J gene TRBJ2-7, with D possibly called TRBD1 or TRBD2 (5 bases each). V lost 8 bases and J lost 2, with 16 bases in between. CDR1 is MDHEN, CDR2 SYDVKM, per germline. CDR3 length: 14 residues. The CDR3 loop reads CASSRDPRTYEQYF. CDR3 in DNA: TGTGCCAGCTCCCGGGACCCACGGACCTACGAGCAGTACTTC.

Details on this clone: With only one base between it and a far larger clone, this is likely a read error. The rearrangement uses TRBV10-3 and TRBJ1-3; tentative D call: TRBD1 (5 bases). The CDR3 sequence is 15 residues long. Per the germline V gene, CDR1 is ENHRY and CDR2 is SYGVKD. CDR3 nucleotide sequence: TGTGCCACGCGAGACAACCCAGGGAGTGGAAACGCCATATATTTT. It encodes CATRDNPGSGNAIYF.

The table lists this clone with a count of one. The chain is built from TRBV2 and TRBJ1-4, with 9 positions matching TRBD1. This CDR3 comprises 19 residues. Unmatched junction bases numbered 21, after V lost 5 bases and J lost 8 bases. Germline CDR1 is SNHLY and CDR2 is FYNNEI. CDR3 sequence: CASSQPQQRPGQGREKLFF. CDR3 DNA sequence: TGTGCCAGCAGTCAACCTCAACAACGTCCGGGACAGGGTAGGGAAAAACTGTTTTTT.

This clone was detected only once. A much larger clone lies a single base off, so this may be a read error. The chain joins TRBV2 to TRBJ2-1; 7 bases agree with TRBD2. Germline loops: CDR1 SNHLY, CDR2 FYNNEI. The CDR3 runs to 15 residues. The DNA for the CDR3 is TGTGTCAGCAGCAAGCCTAGCGGTAAAGGTAATGAGCAGTTCTTC. It is translated as CVSSKPSGKGNEQFF.

The genes are TRBV6-6 and TRBJ1-2; 9 bases fit TRBD1. This CDR3 comprises 13 residues. CDR1 and CDR2 from the germline V gene are MNHNY and SVGAGI (reference sequence). J gave up 7 bases and V 5 bases, and 5 bases lay outside the gene matches. This CDR3 is CASSVQGASGYTF. The DNA for the CDR3 is TGTGCCAGCAGTGTACAGGGGGCTAGTGGCTACACCTTC.

The chain couples TRBV7-2 to TRBJ1-4; D is uncertain. The V end lost 3 bases, the J end lost 5 bases, and 13 bases lay between the germline ends. CDR3 length: 15 amino acids. Germline assignment: CDR1 SGHTA and CDR2 FQGNSA. The CDR3 loop reads CASSLSGPMNEKLFF. CDR3 coding DNA: TGTGCCAGCAGCTTGTCCGGGCCAATGAATGAAAAACTGTTTTTT.

V usage is TRBV28 and J usage is TRBJ2-7; TRBD2 is a possible D gene (7 bases). CDR1 and CDR2 from the germline V gene are MDHEN and SYDVKM. The CDR3 spans 17 residues. The V end lost 4 bases, the J end lost 2 bases, and 21 bases lay between the germline ends. CDR3 loop: CASSSLGGRSLPYEQYF. CDR3 DNA: TGTGCCAGCAGTTCCCTGGGGGGGCGTAGCCTTCCCTACGAGCAGTACTTC. Variable domain in full (rest from reference TRBV28 and TRBJ2-7): DVKVTQSSRYLVKRTGEKVFLECVQDMDHENMFWYRQDPGLGLRLIYFSYDVKMKEKGDIPEGYSVSREKKERFSLILESASTNQTSMYLCASSSLGGRSLPYEQYFGPGTRLTVT.

V usage is TRBV4-1 and J usage is TRBJ2-1; D possibly corresponds to TRBD2 (5 bases). Trimming left V 4 bases short and J 6 bases short, with 13 bases between. This CDR3 comprises 14 residues. Germline lookup yields CDR1 MGHRA and CDR2 YSYEKL. CDR3 in DNA: TGCGCCAGCAGCCCAGCTTTAGCGAGCAATGAGCAGTTCTTC. The encoded protein is CASSPALASNEQFF.

This chain connects TRBV5-6 to TRBJ2-2, with TRBD2 identical over 8 bases. CDR3 size: 18 residues. Germline V gives CDR1 SGHDT, CDR2 YYEEEE. Germline trimming cut 2 bases from V and 3 bases from J; bases unmatched to any gene: 12. The chain's CDR3 is CASSFEREIGGHTGELFF. The CDR3 DNA reads as TGTGCCAGCAGCTTTGAGCGGGAGATCGGGGGCCACACCGGGGAGCTGTTTTTT.

Remarks on this clone: This clone may be a read error of a much larger clone one base away. The sample has other DNA sequences that encode this CDR3 too. This chain connects TRBV1 to TRBJ1-5; the table's D call TRBD1 went unverified against the DNA. TRBV1 constitutes a pseudogene. The CDR3 contains 16 residues. The CDR3 nucleotides are TGCACCAGCAGCCAGGACAGGTTAACCTCAGGTCAGCCCCAGCATTTT. This sequence encodes CTSSQDRLTSGQPQHF.

V is TRBV7-2 and J is TRBJ1-1; D is perhaps TRBD1 (5 bases). Trimming pared 1 base from V and 1 base from J, leaving 10 bases between. The germline gives CDR1 SGHTA, CDR2 FQGNSA. This CDR3 has 15 residues. The CDR3 DNA is TGTGCCAGCAGCTTAGGTGCAGGGCAGAACACTGAAGCTTTCTTT. Its protein is CASSLGAGQNTEAFF.

The chain is built from TRBV4-1 and TRBJ2-1; D unclear. Germline CDR1 and CDR2: MGHRA and YSYEKL. The germline V and J ends were trimmed by 1 base and 8 bases, with 15 bases remaining between them. The CDR3 length is 15 residues. The CDR3: CASSQGSFQPYEQFF. The CDR3 DNA follows: TGCGCCAGCAGCCAAGGTAGTTTCCAACCCTATGAGCAGTTCTTC.

The chain couples TRBV30 to TRBJ1-5; the match to TRBD1 covers 7 bases. This CDR3 region has 13 residues. The V and J ends lost 0 bases and 10 bases, in that order; junction bases with no gene match: 6. The germline V gene encodes CDR1 GTSNPN and CDR2 SVGIG (reference sequence). CDR3 in amino acids: CAWSVQGLQPQHF. The CDR3 DNA sequence: TGTGCCTGGAGTGTACAGGGGCTCCAACCCCAGCATTTT.

With regard to this clone: A read error likely explains this, since a far larger clone differs by one base. J is TRBJ1-1 and V is TRBV30, with D possibly TRBD1 on 6 matching bases. Per germline, CDR1 GTSNPN and CDR2 SVGIG (reference sequence). V was cut by 3 bases and J by 1 base, with 15 bases left in between. The CDR3 is 15 residues long. This chain's CDR3 is CAWSLGQKRNTEAFF. CDR3 nucleotides: TGTGCCTGGAGCCTTGGACAGAAAAGGAACACTGAAGCTTTCTTT.

This chain uses TRBV7-9 with TRBJ2-5; TRBD1 aligns across 9 bases. The CDR3 covers 16 residues. From germline, CDR1 is SEHNR and CDR2 FQNEAQ (reference sequence). With V trimmed by 8 bases and J by 5 bases, 15 bases remained unmatched. The CDR3 nucleotides read TGTGCCAGCGTCCCCTCCGGGACAGGGTTCGAGGAGACCCAGTACTTC. Protein: CASVPSGTGFEETQYF. Complete variable domain (other parts from reference TRBV7-9 and TRBJ2-5): DTGVSQNPRHKITKRGQNVTFRCDPISEHNRLYWYRQTLGQGPEFLTYFQNEAQLEKSRLLSDRFSAERPKGSFSTLEIQRTEQGDSAMYLCASVPSGTGFEETQYFGPGTRLLVL.

Turning to this clone: This probably arose from a read error, given a far larger clone one base away. This chain connects TRBV6-6 to TRBJ2-2; D is uncertain. There are 15 residues in the CDR3. The V end lost 10 bases, the J end lost 2 bases, and 17 bases lay between the germline ends. In germline, CDR1 is MNHNY, CDR2 SVGAGI (reference sequence). For the CDR3, the DNA is TGTGCCATCACCACCGCACAGACCAACACCGGGGAGCTGTTTTTT. Residues: CAITTAQTNTGELFF.